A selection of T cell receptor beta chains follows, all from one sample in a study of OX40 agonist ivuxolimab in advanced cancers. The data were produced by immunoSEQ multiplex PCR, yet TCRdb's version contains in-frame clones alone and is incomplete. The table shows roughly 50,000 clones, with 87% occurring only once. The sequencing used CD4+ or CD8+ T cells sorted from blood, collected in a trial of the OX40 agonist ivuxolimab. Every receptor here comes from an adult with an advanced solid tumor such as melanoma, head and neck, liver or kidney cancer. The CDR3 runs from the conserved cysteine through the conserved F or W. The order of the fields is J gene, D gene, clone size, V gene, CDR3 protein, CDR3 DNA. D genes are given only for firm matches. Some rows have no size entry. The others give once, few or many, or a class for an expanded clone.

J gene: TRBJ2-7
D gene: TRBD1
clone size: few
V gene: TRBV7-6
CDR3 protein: CASSRTGEYEQYF
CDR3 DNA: TGTGCCAGCAGCCGAACAGGGGAATACGAGCAGTACTTC

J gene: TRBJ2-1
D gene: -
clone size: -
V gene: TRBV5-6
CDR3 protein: CASDLLPGDEQFF
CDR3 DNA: TGTGCCAGCGATTTACTTCCCGGGGATGAGCAGTTCTTC

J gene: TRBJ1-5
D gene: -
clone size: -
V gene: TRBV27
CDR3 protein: CASTPMPSGTGLGPQHF
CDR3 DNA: TGTGCCAGCACCCCCATGCCCTCCGGGACCGGGCTCGGGCCCCAGCATTTT

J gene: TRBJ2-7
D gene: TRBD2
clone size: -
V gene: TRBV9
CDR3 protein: CASSPGLAGPLGQYF
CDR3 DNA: TGTGCCAGCAGCCCCGGACTAGCGGGCCCCTTGGGGCAGTACTTC

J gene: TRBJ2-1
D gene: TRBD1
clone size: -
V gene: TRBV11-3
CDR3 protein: CASSLTGFHNEQFF
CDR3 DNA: TGTGCCAGCAGCTTGACAGGGTTTCACAATGAGCAGTTCTTC

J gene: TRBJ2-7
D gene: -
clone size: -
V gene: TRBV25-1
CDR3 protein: CASSAGLSYEQYF
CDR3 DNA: TGTGCCAGCAGTGCTGGCCTTTCCTACGAGCAGTACTTC

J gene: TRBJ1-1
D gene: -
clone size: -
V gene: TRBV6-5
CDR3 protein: CARGAGEAFF
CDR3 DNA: TGTGCCAGGGGGGCAGGTGAAGCTTTCTTT

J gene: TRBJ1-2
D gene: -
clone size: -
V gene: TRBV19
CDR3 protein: CASSISVVRGYTF
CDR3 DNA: TGTGCCAGTAGTATTTCGGTTGTACGCGGCTACACCTTC

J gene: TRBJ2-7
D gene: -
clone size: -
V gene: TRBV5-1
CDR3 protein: CATREGPSSYEQYF
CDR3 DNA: TGCGCCACCAGAGAGGGCCCCAGCTCCTACGAGCAGTACTTC

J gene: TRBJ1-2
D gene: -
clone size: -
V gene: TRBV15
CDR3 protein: CATSRDRVGLNYGYTF
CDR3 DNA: TGTGCCACCAGCAGAGATAGAGTAGGTTTAAACTATGGCTACACCTTC

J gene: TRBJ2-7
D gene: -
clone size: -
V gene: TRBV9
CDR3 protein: CASSVDPGNAYEQYF
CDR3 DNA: TGTGCCAGCAGCGTGGACCCCGGAAATGCCTACGAGCAGTACTTC

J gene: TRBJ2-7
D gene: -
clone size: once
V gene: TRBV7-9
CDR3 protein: CASSLGTPLYEQYF
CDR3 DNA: TGTGCCAGCAGCCTCGGGACACCCCTCTACGAGCAGTACTTC

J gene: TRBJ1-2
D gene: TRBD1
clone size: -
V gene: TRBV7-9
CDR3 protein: CASSLAQGGYGYTF
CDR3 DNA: TGTGCCAGCAGCTTAGCACAGGGGGGCTATGGCTACACCTTC

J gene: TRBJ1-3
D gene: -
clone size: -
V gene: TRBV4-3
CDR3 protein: CASSQGVNYSGNTIYF
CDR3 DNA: TGCGCCAGCAGCCAAGGTGTGAATTACTCTGGAAACACCATATATTTT

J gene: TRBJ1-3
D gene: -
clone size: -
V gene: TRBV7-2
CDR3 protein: CASSSNSGSSGNTIYF
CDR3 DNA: TGTGCCAGCAGCTCCAATTCAGGGTCCTCTGGAAACACCATATATTTT

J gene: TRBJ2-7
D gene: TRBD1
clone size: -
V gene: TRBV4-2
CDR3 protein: CASSHFSRAGQAREEQYF
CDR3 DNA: TGTGCCAGCAGCCACTTTTCCCGGGCGGGACAGGCCCGTGAAGAGCAGTACTTC

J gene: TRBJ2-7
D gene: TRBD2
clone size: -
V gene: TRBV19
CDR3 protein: CATRDPGGYEQYF
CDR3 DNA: TGTGCCACCCGGGACCCGGGGGGATACGAGCAGTACTTC

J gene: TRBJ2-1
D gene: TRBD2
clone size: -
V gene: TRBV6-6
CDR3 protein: CASSYRTSGSHEQFF
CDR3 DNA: TGTGCCAGCAGTTATAGGACTAGCGGGAGCCATGAGCAGTTCTTC

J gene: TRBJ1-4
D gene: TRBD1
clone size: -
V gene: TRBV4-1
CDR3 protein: CASSPHQGGLSEKLFF
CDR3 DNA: TGCGCCAGCAGCCCTCACCAGGGGGGGCTTTCAGAAAAACTGTTTTTT

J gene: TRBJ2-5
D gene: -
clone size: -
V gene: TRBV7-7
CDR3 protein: CASSLIAGAETQYF
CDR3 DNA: TGTGCCAGCAGCTTAATCGCGGGGGCGGAGACCCAGTACTTC

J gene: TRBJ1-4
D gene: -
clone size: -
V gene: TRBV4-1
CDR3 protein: CASSPLGGAYEKLFF
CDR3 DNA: TGCGCCAGCAGCCCCCTGGGGGGGGCGTATGAAAAACTGTTTTTT

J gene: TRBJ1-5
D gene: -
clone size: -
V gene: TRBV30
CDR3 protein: CAWSVGQGSVQPQHF
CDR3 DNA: TGTGCCTGGAGTGTAGGGCAGGGTTCGGTGCAGCCCCAGCATTTT

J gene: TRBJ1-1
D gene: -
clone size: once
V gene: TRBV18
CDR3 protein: CASSPTLGNTEAFF
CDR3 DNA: TGTGCCAGCTCACCAACACTCGGGAACACTGAAGCTTTCTTT

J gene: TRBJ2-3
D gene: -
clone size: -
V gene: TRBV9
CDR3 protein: CASSVDWSLADTQYF
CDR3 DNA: TGTGCCAGCAGCGTAGATTGGTCCCTAGCAGATACGCAGTATTTT

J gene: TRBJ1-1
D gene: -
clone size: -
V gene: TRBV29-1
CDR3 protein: CSAWGGVEAFF
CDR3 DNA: TGCAGCGCCTGGGGGGGGGTTGAAGCTTTCTTT

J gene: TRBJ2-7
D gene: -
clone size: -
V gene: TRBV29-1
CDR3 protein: CSVESQGSYEQYF
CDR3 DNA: TGCAGCGTTGAATCCCAGGGCTCCTACGAGCAGTACTTC

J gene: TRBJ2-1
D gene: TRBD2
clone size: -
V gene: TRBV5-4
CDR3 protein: CASSLESGGHQQFF
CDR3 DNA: TGTGCCAGCAGCTTGGAGAGCGGGGGACATCAGCAGTTCTTC

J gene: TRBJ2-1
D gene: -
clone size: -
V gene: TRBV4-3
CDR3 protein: CASRGGYNEQFF
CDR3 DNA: TGCGCCAGCAGGGGGGGTTACAATGAGCAGTTCTTC

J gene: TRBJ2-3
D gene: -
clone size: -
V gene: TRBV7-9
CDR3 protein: CASSLWSASTDTQYF
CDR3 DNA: TGTGCCAGCAGCTTATGGTCAGCTAGCACAGATACGCAGTATTTT

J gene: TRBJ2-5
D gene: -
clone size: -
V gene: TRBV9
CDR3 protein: CASSDGREETQYF
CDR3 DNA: TGTGCCAGCAGCGACGGCAGGGAGGAGACCCAGTACTTC

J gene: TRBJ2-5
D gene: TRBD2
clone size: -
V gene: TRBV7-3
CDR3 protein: CASSLSGGETQYF
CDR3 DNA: TGTGCCAGCAGCTTATCGGGAGGAGAGACCCAGTACTTC

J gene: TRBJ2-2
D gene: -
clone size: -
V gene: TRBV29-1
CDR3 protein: CSVWSTGELFF
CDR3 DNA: TGCAGCGTTTGGAGTACCGGGGAGCTGTTTTTT

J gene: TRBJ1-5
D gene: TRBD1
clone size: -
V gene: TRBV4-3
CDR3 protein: CASSRRTGRQPQHF
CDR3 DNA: TGCGCCAGCAGCCGTAGGACAGGGAGACAGCCCCAGCATTTT

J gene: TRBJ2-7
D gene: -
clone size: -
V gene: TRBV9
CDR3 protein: CASSVEGRSYEQYF
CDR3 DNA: TGTGCCAGCAGCGTAGAGGGCAGATCCTACGAGCAGTACTTC

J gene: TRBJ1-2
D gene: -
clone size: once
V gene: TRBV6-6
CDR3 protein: CASSYGLGGQNYGYTF
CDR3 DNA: TGTGCCAGCAGTTACGGGTTGGGGGGGCAAAACTATGGCTACACCTTC

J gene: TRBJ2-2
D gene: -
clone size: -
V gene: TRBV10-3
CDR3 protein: CAISERRVDTGELFF
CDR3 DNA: TGTGCCATCAGTGAGAGGAGGGTAGACACCGGGGAGCTGTTTTTT

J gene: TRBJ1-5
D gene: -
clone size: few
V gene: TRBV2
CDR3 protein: CASSYLDGAQHF
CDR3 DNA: TGTGCCAGCAGTTATTTGGATGGGGCCCAGCATTTT

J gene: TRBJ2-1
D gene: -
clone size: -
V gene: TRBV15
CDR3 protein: CATSTRRGNEQFF
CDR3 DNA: TGTGCCACCAGCACAAGACGGGGGAATGAGCAGTTCTTC

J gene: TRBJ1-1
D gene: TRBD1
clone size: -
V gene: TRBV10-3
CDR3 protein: CAISGTGNTEAFF
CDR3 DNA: TGTGCCATCAGTGGGACAGGGAACACTGAAGCTTTCTTT

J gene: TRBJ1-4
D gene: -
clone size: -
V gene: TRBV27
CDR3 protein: CASSSLSRGTNEKLFF
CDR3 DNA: TGTGCCAGCAGTTCACTATCTCGCGGGACTAATGAAAAACTGTTTTTT

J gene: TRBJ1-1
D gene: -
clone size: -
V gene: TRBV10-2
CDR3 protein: CASRDPNTEAFF
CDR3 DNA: TGCGCCAGCAGGGACCCGAACACTGAAGCTTTCTTT

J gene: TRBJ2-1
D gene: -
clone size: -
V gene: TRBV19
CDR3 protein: CASSIGKGSYNEQFF
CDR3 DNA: TGTGCCAGTAGTATAGGGAAGGGGTCCTACAATGAGCAGTTCTTC

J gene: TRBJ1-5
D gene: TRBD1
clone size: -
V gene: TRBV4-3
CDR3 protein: CASSQGTGDGQPQHF
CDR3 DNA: TGCGCCAGCAGCCAAGGGACAGGGGACGGGCAGCCCCAGCATTTT

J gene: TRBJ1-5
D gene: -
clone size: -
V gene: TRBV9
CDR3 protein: CASSEDGLMNQPQHF
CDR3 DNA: TGTGCCAGCAGCGAGGACGGGCTTATGAATCAGCCCCAGCATTTT

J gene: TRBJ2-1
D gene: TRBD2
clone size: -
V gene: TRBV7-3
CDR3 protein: CASSSLGGRVNEQFF
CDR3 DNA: TGTGCCAGCAGCTCCCTCGGCGGGAGAGTCAATGAGCAGTTCTTC

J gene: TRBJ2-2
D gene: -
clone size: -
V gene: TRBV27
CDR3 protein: CASSLRQAYTGELFF
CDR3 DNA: TGTGCCAGCAGTTTAAGGCAGGCATACACCGGGGAGCTGTTTTTT

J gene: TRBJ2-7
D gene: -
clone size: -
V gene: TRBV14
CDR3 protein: CASSQVSVNEQYF
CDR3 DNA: TGTGCCAGCAGCCAAGTATCCGTGAACGAGCAGTACTTC

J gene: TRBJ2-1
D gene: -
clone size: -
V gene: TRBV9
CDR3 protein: CASSGSGFLRSTSNEQFF
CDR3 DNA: TGTGCCAGCAGCGGATCAGGCTTTCTGAGGTCCACATCCAATGAGCAGTTCTTC

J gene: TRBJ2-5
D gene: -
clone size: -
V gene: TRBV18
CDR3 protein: CASSIQETQYF
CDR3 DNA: TGTGCCAGCTCCATCCAAGAGACCCAGTACTTC

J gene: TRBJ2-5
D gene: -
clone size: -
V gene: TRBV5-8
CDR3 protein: CASSLGVFIGAAQETQYF
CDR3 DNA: TGTGCCAGCAGCTTGGGAGTGTTTATCGGGGCGGCTCAAGAGACCCAGTACTTC

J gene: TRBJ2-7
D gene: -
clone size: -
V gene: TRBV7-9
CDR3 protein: CASSPPGRRDEQYF
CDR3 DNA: TGTGCCAGCAGCCCCCCCGGACGGAGGGACGAGCAGTACTTC

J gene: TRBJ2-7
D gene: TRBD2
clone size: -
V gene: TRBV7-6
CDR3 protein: CASSHYGGAGEQYF
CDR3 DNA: TGTGCCAGCAGTCATTACGGGGGGGCGGGCGAGCAGTACTTC